This T cell receptor beta chain was observed in a study of T cell repertoires in cytomegalovirus infection. In the study overall: CMV infection and matching HLA type were both indicated by public TCR beta signatures. Study observations and caveats: Cumulated frequencies of public TCR beta families served to identify carriers of CMV plus the relevant HLA. Dominating the ex vivo response were TCR beta clonotypes that were CMV-specific and HLA-C-restricted.

On this clonotype itself: What it binds is unknown.

Each CDR3 protein is one row after TCRdb ran MiXCR on the reads. The sample consists of around 170,000 distinct CDR3 sequences, approximately 15% of them appearing once. The CDR3 runs 14 residues. Germline CDR1 is MNHEY and CDR2 is SVGEGT. V was pared by 2 bases and J by 0 bases, with 8 bases between. The origin of this receptor is a human donor in good health (CMV status not recorded). Some clones in this sample may be carry-over from other donors' samples. The sample comprised PBMCs. The chain links TRBV6-2 or TRBV6-3 to TRBJ2-7; D unresolved. CDR3 DNA: TGTGCCAGCAGTTACAGAGAAATCTCCTACGAGCAGTACTTC. It specifies CASSYREISYEQYF.